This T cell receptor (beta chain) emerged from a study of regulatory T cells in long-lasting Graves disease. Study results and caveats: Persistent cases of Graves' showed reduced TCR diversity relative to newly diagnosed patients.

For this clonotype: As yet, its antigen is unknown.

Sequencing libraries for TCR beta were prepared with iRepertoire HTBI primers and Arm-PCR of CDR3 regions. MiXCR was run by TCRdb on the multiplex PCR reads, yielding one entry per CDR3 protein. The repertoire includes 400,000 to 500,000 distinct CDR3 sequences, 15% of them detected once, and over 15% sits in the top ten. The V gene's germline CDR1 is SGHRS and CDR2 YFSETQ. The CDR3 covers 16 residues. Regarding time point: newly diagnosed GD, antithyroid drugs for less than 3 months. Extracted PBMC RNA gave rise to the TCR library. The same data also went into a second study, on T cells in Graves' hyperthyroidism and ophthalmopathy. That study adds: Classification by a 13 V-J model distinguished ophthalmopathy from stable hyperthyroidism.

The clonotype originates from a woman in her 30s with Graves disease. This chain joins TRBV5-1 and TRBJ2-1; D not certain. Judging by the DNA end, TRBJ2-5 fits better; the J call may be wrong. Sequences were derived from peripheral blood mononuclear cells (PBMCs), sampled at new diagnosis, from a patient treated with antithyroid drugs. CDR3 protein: CASSLARYSLRKTQYF. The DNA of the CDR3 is TGCGCCAGCAGCTTGGCCAGATACTCCCTACGGAAGACCCAGTACTTC.